The 5 T cell receptor beta chains reported below all come from one sample, sequenced in a study of response to subunit inactivated influenza vaccine. TCRdb passed the RT-PCR reads through MiXCR, listing each CDR3 protein once. This table holds approximately 490,000 distinct CDR3 sequences, 7.2% found once. The sample in question was PBMCs from blood, obtained 23 months after vaccination. All receptors come from a man aged 45 to 75 who received an inactivated influenza vaccine.

V gene TRBV7-2 combines with J gene TRBJ2-5; 9 bases line up with TRBD2. Germline CDR1 reads SGHTA; CDR2 reads FQGNSA. V was pared by 3 bases and J by 5 bases, with 7 bases of the junction left unmatched. The CDR3 covers 15 residues. The CDR3 loop reads CASSLWSRGGETQYF. The CDR3 DNA reads TGTGCCAGCAGCTTGTGGTCGCGGGGGGGCGAGACCCAGTACTTC.

This clonotype was seen ten or more times. This chain connects TRBV29-1 to TRBJ2-1; the D call may be TRBD1 or TRBD2 (5 bases each). The CDR3 runs 12 residues. Between the trimmed V and J ends, which lost 7 bases and 7 bases, there was a span of 14 bases. Germline loops: CDR1 SQVTM, CDR2 ANQGSEA. CDR3: CSALGRFNEQFF. The DNA of the CDR3 is TGCAGCGCCCTGGGACGTTTTAATGAGCAGTTCTTC.

V is TRBV7-9 and J is TRBJ2-7, with 9 bases matching TRBD2. Germline V gene data show CDR1 as SEHNR and CDR2 as FQNEAQ (reference sequence). This CDR3 has 14 residues. J was trimmed by 3 bases and V by 6 bases; bases with no gene match: 6. The CDR3 here is CASSRSGSVYEQYF. The CDR3 DNA reads as TGTGCCAGCAGTCGTAGCGGGAGTGTCTACGAGCAGTACTTC. Full variable domain (missing parts from reference TRBV7-9 and TRBJ2-7): DTGVSQNPRHKITKRGQNVTFRCDPISEHNRLYWYRQTLGQGPEFLTYFQNEAQLEKSRLLSDRFSAERPKGSFSTLEIQRTEQGDSAMYLCASSRSGSVYEQYFGPGTRLTVT.

This clonotype was picked up many times. Written as DNA, the CDR3 is TGTGCCAGCAGATCACTAGCGGCCGGGGAGCTGTTTTTT. Its translation is CASRSLAAGELFF. The chain joins TRBV5-5 to TRBJ2-2; TRBD2 aligns across 8 bases. Germline V gene sequence: CDR1 SGHKS, CDR2 YYEKEE (reference sequence). The CDR3 is 13 residues long. V lost 5 bases and J lost 6; bases outside the gene matches: 3.

This clonotype was seen a handful of times. The chain uses TRBV7-2 and TRBJ1-2; D possibly corresponds to TRBD1 (6 bases). V was cut by 5 bases and J by 7 bases, with 17 bases left in between. The germline CDR1 and CDR2 sequences are SGHTA and FQGNSA. The CDR3 runs 14 residues. Written as DNA, the CDR3 is TGTGCCAGCAGCCGCATCCGGGACAAAGTTGGCTACACCTTC. It specifies CASSRIRDKVGYTF.